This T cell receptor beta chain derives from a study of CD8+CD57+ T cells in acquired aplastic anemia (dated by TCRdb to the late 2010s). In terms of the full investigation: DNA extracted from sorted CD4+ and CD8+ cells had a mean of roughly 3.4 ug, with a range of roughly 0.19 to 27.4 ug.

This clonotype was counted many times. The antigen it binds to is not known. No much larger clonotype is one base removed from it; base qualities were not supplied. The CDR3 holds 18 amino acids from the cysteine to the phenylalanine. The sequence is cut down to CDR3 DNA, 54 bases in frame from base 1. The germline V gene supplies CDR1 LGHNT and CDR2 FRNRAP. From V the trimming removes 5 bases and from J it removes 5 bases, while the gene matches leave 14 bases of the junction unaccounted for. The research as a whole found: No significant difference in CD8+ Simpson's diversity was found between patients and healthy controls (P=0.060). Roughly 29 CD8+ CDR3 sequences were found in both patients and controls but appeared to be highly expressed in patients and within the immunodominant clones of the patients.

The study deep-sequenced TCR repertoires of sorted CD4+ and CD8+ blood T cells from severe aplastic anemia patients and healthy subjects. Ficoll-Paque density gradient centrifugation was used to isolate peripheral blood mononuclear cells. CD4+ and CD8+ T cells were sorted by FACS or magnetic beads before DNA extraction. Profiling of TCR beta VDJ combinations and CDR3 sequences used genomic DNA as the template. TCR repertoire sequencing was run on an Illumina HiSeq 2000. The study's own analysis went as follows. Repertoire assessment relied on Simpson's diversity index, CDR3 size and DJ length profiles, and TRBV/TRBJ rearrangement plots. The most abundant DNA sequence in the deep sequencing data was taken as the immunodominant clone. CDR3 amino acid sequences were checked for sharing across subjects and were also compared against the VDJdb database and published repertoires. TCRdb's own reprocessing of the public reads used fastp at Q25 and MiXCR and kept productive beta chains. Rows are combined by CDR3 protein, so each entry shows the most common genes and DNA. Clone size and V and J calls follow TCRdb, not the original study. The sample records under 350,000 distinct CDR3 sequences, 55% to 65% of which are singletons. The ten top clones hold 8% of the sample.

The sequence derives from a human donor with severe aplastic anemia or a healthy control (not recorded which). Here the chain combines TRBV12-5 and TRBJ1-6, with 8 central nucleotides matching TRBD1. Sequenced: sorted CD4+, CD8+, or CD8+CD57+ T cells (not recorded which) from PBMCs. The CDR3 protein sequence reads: CASGPDRAITYNNSPLHF. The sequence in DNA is TGTGCTAGTGGTCCGGACAGGGCCATTACGTACAATAATTCACCCCTCCACTTT.